Listed below are T cell receptor beta chains from one sample, sequenced in a study of Graves' ophthalmopathy and Graves' hyperthyroidism. MiXCR was run by TCRdb on the multiplex PCR reads, yielding one entry per CDR3 protein. The repertoire holds some 210,000 distinct CDR3 sequences, just under 30% seen once, with 9.1% in the top ten. Sequenced sample: peripheral blood. These receptors were collected from a man in his forties or fifties with Graves' ophthalmopathy. The conserved cysteine and the conserved F or W are not part of the CDR3 here. Each record gives: D gene, J gene, V gene, CDR3 protein. A D gene is named only where the DNA matches it firmly.

D gene: .; J gene: TRBJ1-1; V gene: TRBV9; CDR3 protein: ASSGEPWDTDVPEAF
D gene: TRBD1; J gene: TRBJ1-2; V gene: TRBV6-8; CDR3 protein: ASSLTSTGSTYGYT
D gene: TRBD1; J gene: TRBJ2-2; V gene: TRBV28; CDR3 protein: ASSPRDRVHPGELF
D gene: .; J gene: TRBJ2-5; V gene: TRBV7-6; CDR3 protein: ASKIGSQTETQY
D gene: .; J gene: TRBJ2-7; V gene: TRBV11-2; CDR3 protein: ASSLVGGGTDTYEQY
D gene: TRBD1; J gene: TRBJ2-7; V gene: TRBV2; CDR3 protein: ASLRTGFPIEQY
D gene: .; J gene: TRBJ1-1; V gene: TRBV20-1; CDR3 protein: SASWGVMNTEAF
D gene: .; J gene: TRBJ2-2; V gene: TRBV11-2; CDR3 protein: ASSFPETGELF
D gene: TRBD1; J gene: TRBJ1-5; V gene: TRBV13; CDR3 protein: ASSLRLQGGGNQPQH
D gene: .; J gene: TRBJ1-1; V gene: TRBV29-1; CDR3 protein: SVGGPEAF
D gene: .; J gene: TRBJ1-2; V gene: TRBV6-1; CDR3 protein: ASSDPGRHGYT
D gene: TRBD2; J gene: TRBJ2-2; V gene: TRBV6-4; CDR3 protein: ASSGLAGSINTGELF
D gene: TRBD1; J gene: TRBJ2-7; V gene: TRBV12-3/TRBV12-4; CDR3 protein: ASRKDRGPYEQY
D gene: .; J gene: TRBJ1-1; V gene: TRBV18; CDR3 protein: ASSGGLNTEAF
D gene: .; J gene: TRBJ2-7; V gene: TRBV28; CDR3 protein: ASSFSGHYEQY
D gene: .; J gene: TRBJ2-7; V gene: TRBV20-1; CDR3 protein: SANRGYSYEQY
D gene: TRBD1; J gene: TRBJ1-2; V gene: TRBV12-3/TRBV12-4; CDR3 protein: ASTKAGTGGGT
D gene: TRBD2; J gene: TRBJ2-2; V gene: TRBV12-3/TRBV12-4; CDR3 protein: ASSFTSGRAGETGELF
D gene: TRBD2; J gene: TRBJ2-7; V gene: TRBV6-2/TRBV6-3; CDR3 protein: ASSSLGLAAIWEQY
D gene: .; J gene: .; V gene: TRBV30; CDR3 protein: AYGDLGHGYT
D gene: .; J gene: TRBJ2-4; V gene: TRBV7-2; CDR3 protein: ASSAPGTRNIQY
D gene: .; J gene: TRBJ2-7; V gene: TRBV5-6; CDR3 protein: ASSLGQLTPQY
D gene: .; J gene: TRBJ2-2; V gene: TRBV12-3/TRBV12-4; CDR3 protein: ASRLGGELF
D gene: .; J gene: TRBJ2-5; V gene: TRBV6-1; CDR3 protein: ASSEQGETQY
D gene: .; J gene: TRBJ1-2; V gene: TRBV6-1; CDR3 protein: ASKVSANYGYT
D gene: .; J gene: TRBJ2-5; V gene: TRBV4-2; CDR3 protein: ASSQEYGEPGKTQY
D gene: .; J gene: TRBJ2-7; V gene: TRBV4-3; CDR3 protein: ASSLWVGGEQY
D gene: .; J gene: TRBJ2-7; V gene: TRBV30; CDR3 protein: AWFPGPSGEQY
D gene: .; J gene: TRBJ1-5; V gene: TRBV7-9; CDR3 protein: ASSLAGANQPQH
D gene: .; J gene: TRBJ1-5; V gene: TRBV20-1; CDR3 protein: SAGQGNQPQH
D gene: .; J gene: TRBJ2-7; V gene: TRBV11-2; CDR3 protein: ASSLRPGGAFGQQY
D gene: .; J gene: TRBJ2-2; V gene: TRBV7-2; CDR3 protein: ASSFERTGELF
D gene: .; J gene: TRBJ1-1; V gene: TRBV4-3; CDR3 protein: ASSQGESSSRGAF
D gene: .; J gene: TRBJ1-3; V gene: TRBV30; CDR3 protein: AWSVLRPGRRSGNTIY
D gene: .; J gene: TRBJ2-7; V gene: TRBV11-2; CDR3 protein: ASSSAKTDGSYEQY
D gene: .; J gene: TRBJ1-6; V gene: TRBV27; CDR3 protein: ASGGGYSPLH
D gene: TRBD1; J gene: TRBJ2-7; V gene: TRBV6-5; CDR3 protein: ASRTPGQNTYEQY
D gene: .; J gene: TRBJ2-5; V gene: TRBV7-2; CDR3 protein: ASSLSHVETQY
D gene: TRBD2; J gene: TRBJ2-5; V gene: TRBV10-2; CDR3 protein: ASSDSAGAAPQY
D gene: .; J gene: TRBJ2-7; V gene: TRBV6-5; CDR3 protein: ASSSPRTYNEQY
D gene: .; J gene: TRBJ2-6; V gene: TRBV30; CDR3 protein: AWFGGTGANVLT
D gene: TRBD2; J gene: TRBJ2-2; V gene: TRBV7-2; CDR3 protein: ASSFLRAGGPTGELF
D gene: .; J gene: TRBJ1-2; V gene: TRBV12-3/TRBV12-4; CDR3 protein: ASSFYPPRKNGYT
D gene: .; J gene: TRBJ2-7; V gene: TRBV9; CDR3 protein: ASSAPGTPIAYEQY
D gene: .; J gene: TRBJ2-2; V gene: TRBV30; CDR3 protein: AWSGGTTNTGELF